One and the same sample provided the 18 T cell receptor beta chains below, sequenced in a study of PD-1 blockade in mismatch repair-deficient tumors. Repertoires were generated with immunoSEQ multiplex PCR, while TCRdb's copy carries only in-frame clones and drops some. The sample shows about 84,000 clones, approximately 84% of them seen only once. This specimen consisted of peripheral blood, obtained 12 weeks after starting pembrolizumab. These receptors all come from an adult with mismatch repair-deficient cancer.

The chain joins TRBV7-9 to TRBJ2-5; TRBD2 might be the D (7 bases). The V end lost 8 bases, the J end lost 5 bases, and 21 bases lay between the germline ends. This CDR3 contains 15 residues. Germline V CDR1 and CDR2: SEHNR, FQNEAQ (reference sequence). DNA of the CDR3: TGTGCCAGCGGCCCGGGGGGCACTCTTGGGGAGACCCAGTACTTC. It is translated as CASGPGGTLGETQYF.

J is TRBJ2-7 and V is TRBV6-5; 7 bases agree with TRBD1. Germline assignment: CDR1 MNHEY and CDR2 SVGAGI. The CDR3 spans 12 residues. J lost 3 bases, V lost 6 bases, and 2 bases had no gene match. As DNA, the CDR3 is TGTGCCAGCAGCCACAGGGGCTACGAGCAGTACTTC. Encoded protein: CASSHRGYEQYF.

On this clone itself: The sample carries other DNA sequences with the same CDR3. The chain employs TRBV18 and TRBJ2-1; maybe TRBD1 (5 bases). Per germline, CDR1 KGHSH and CDR2 LQKENI. V lost 3 bases and J lost 2, with 5 bases in between. CDR3 length equals 13 residues. DNA of the CDR3: TGTGCCAGCTCACCGGACACCTACAATGAGCAGTTCTTC. This encodes CASSPDTYNEQFF.

The chain employs TRBV4-1 and TRBJ2-5; 11 positions agree with TRBD2. The CDR3 extends over 19 amino acids. J lost 5 bases, V lost 0 bases, and 14 bases had no gene match. In germline, CDR1 is MGHRA, CDR2 YSYEKL. The CDR3 loop reads CASSQDPGLAGGSEETQYF. In DNA, the CDR3 is TGCGCCAGCAGCCAAGATCCTGGACTAGCGGGCGGGTCGGAGGAGACCCAGTACTTC.

V and J are TRBV28 and TRBJ2-6; D is ambiguous. The CDR3 has 16 residues. Germline V gene data show CDR1 as MDHEN and CDR2 as SYDVKM. V lost 6 bases and J lost 0, with 12 bases in between. CDR3 nucleotides: TGTGCCAGCAGCCCTCCTGGGTTCTCTGGGGCCAACGTCCTGACTTTC. Protein product: CASSPPGFSGANVLTF.

The chain joins TRBV13 to TRBJ2-3; 10 bases fit TRBD2. Germline V gene sequence: CDR1 PRHDT, CDR2 FYEKMQ (reference sequence). This CDR3 region has 15 residues. V lost 4 bases to trimming and J lost 10 bases; unmatched junction nucleotides: 11. The CDR3 DNA sequence: TGTGCCAGCAGCTCCCGCAGCGGGAGGGCCAATTCGCAGTATTTT. Translation: CASSSRSGRANSQYF.

The chain has TRBV2 and TRBJ1-1, with TRBD1 matching over 7 bases. This CDR3 region has 13 residues. Germline V gene data show CDR1 as SNHLY and CDR2 as FYNNEI. With V trimmed by 4 bases and J by 4 bases, 3 bases remained unmatched. DNA of the CDR3: TGTGCCAGCAGTGGACAGGGCGGCACTGAAGCTTTCTTT. Translation gives CASSGQGGTEAFF.

Concerning this clone: This same CDR3 is encoded by further DNA sequences in the sample. The CDR3: CAISESTGSYEQYF. CDR3 in DNA: TGTGCCATCAGTGAGTCGACAGGCTCCTACGAGCAGTACTTC. The chain recombines TRBV10-3 with TRBJ2-7, with a tentative D call TRBD1 (6 bases). The length of the CDR3 is 14 residues. Trimming cost V 0 bases and J 0 bases, with 6 bases left between them. Germline CDR1 is ENHRY and CDR2 is SYGVKD.

The chain couples TRBV11-3 to TRBJ2-1, with 7 bases lining up with TRBD2. V was pared by 3 bases and J by 5 bases, with 7 bases of the junction left unmatched. Germline values: CDR1 SGHNT, CDR2 YENEEA. The CDR3 has 15 amino acids. This CDR3 is CASSLELGGDNEQFF. CDR3 bases: TGTGCCAGCAGCTTGGAATTGGGAGGGGACAATGAGCAGTTCTTC.

This clone appeared once. The V call is TRBV25-1, the J call TRBJ1-2; 8 nucleotides align to TRBD1. V trimming: 7 bases; J trimming: 4 bases; junction bases outside the gene matches: 8. Germline assignment: CDR1 MGHDK and CDR2 SYGVNS. The CDR3 contains 14 residues. Written as DNA, the CDR3 is TGTGCCAGCACTGGACAGGGAGGATTCTATGGCTACACCTTC. This codes for CASTGQGGFYGYTF.

This clone appeared a few times. The rearrangement links TRBV18 to TRBJ1-4, with D perhaps TRBD1 (5 bases). The length of the CDR3 is 15 residues. The germline V gene has CDR1 KGHSH and CDR2 LQKENI. Trimming shortened V by 2 bases and J by 4 bases, and 11 bases separated the two germline ends. Here the CDR3 reads CASSPAGLGNEKLFF. DNA of the CDR3: TGTGCCAGCTCACCAGCGGGACTCGGTAATGAAAAACTGTTTTTT.

The chain couples TRBV6-5 to TRBJ2-7; D remains ambiguous. V was trimmed by 2 bases and J by 0 bases, leaving 8 bases between them. The length of the CDR3 is 14 residues. CDR1 and CDR2 from the germline V gene are MNHEY and SVGAGI. The CDR3 DNA reads TGTGCCAGCAGTTACCTAGGAGACTCCTACGAGCAGTACTTC. This translates into CASSYLGDSYEQYF.

The chain links TRBV20-1 to TRBJ2-1, with 10 bases matching TRBD2. Germline CDR1 and CDR2: DFQATT and SNEGSKA (reference sequence). This CDR3 contains 11 residues. J was trimmed by 10 bases and V by 5 bases; bases with no gene match: 2. CDR3 in amino acids: CSAGGLAEQFF. CDR3 in DNA: TGCAGTGCTGGGGGACTAGCGGAGCAGTTCTTC.

The chain couples TRBV21-1 to TRBJ1-2; the table's D gene call, TRBD1, was not cross checked with the DNA. TRBV21-1 is recorded as a pseudogene. CDR3 length: 14 amino acids. As DNA, the CDR3 is TGTGCCAGCAGCCACAACAGGGCGAGCCATGGCTACACCTTC. It is translated as CASSHNRASHGYTF.

This clone was seen only once. The V and J genes are TRBV9 and TRBJ2-1; D remains ambiguous. Trimming took 8 bases from V and 7 from J, leaving 10 bases between them. From germline, CDR1 is SGDLS and CDR2 YYNGEE. The CDR3 length is 11 residues. The CDR3 reads CASRSGNEQFF. The CDR3 nucleotides are TGTGCCAGTCGGAGTGGTAATGAGCAGTTCTTC.

This clone came up a few times. The V call is TRBV9, the J call TRBJ1-1, with a weak D call TRBD1 (6 bases). The CDR3 runs to 15 residues. Germline CDR1 SGDLS, CDR2 YYNGEE. The germline V and J ends were trimmed by 4 bases and 4 bases, with 17 bases remaining between them. In DNA, the CDR3 is TGTGCCAGCAGCCCATCCGGGGGCGGGGGCACTGAAGCTTTCTTT. This translates into CASSPSGGGGTEAFF.

The V gene is TRBV19, the J gene TRBJ2-7; possible D gene TRBD1, 6 bases. V lost 9 bases, J lost 3 bases, and 15 bases lay in between. CDR3 length equals 13 residues. The V gene's germline CDR1 is LNHDA and CDR2 SQIVND (reference sequence). CDR3: CASTGGEIYEQYF. CDR3 coding DNA: TGTGCCAGCACTGGGGGCGAAATCTACGAGCAGTACTTC.

This chain joins TRBV19 and TRBJ2-1; the match to TRBD2 covers 7 bases. The CDR3 is 15 amino acids. Unmatched junction bases numbered 9, after V lost 3 bases and J lost 7 bases. The germline CDR1 and CDR2 sequences are LNHDA and SQIVND (reference sequence). In DNA form, the CDR3 reads TGTGCCAGTAGTATGGGTCAGTGGGAGGGTAATGAGCAGTTCTTC. This sequence encodes CASSMGQWEGNEQFF.